A single sample is the source of the 5 T cell receptor beta chains below, sequenced in a study of blood T cell repertoires in COVID-19. Produced via immunoSEQ multiplex PCR; TCRdb's table is partial and in-frame only. The sample lists about 130,000 clones; approximately 74% were seen once. Sequenced: peripheral blood. The receptors originated from an older woman with acute or convalescent COVID-19.

This rearrangement joins TRBV7-8 to TRBJ2-7; 8 bases agree with TRBD1. Germline values: CDR1 SGHVS, CDR2 FQNEAQ. The CDR3 loop spans 13 amino acids. V lost 3 bases, J lost 4 bases, and 2 bases stayed unmatched. The CDR3 spells CASSFGTGYEQYF. CDR3 sequence (DNA): TGTGCCAGCAGCTTTGGGACAGGTTACGAGCAGTACTTC.

This clone has a single count. This chain links TRBV18 with TRBJ1-1; D is possibly TRBD1 (5 bases). The germline V and J ends were trimmed by 3 bases and 1 base, with 21 bases remaining between them. Germline V gene data show CDR1 as KGHSH and CDR2 as LQKENI. The CDR3 contains 18 residues. CDR3 sequence reads: CASSPLSAGGYANTEAFF. CDR3 in DNA: TGTGCCAGCTCACCTTTGTCAGCCGGGGGGTACGCGAACACTGAAGCTTTCTTT.

The rearrangement joins TRBV27 to TRBJ2-7; 9 bases fit TRBD1. The CDR3 is made up of 14 amino acids. V was pared by 3 bases and J by 2 bases, with 2 bases of the junction left unmatched. Germline lookup yields CDR1 MNHEY and CDR2 SMNVEV (reference sequence). CDR3 bases: TGTGCCAGCAGTTTGGGGACAGGGCCCTACGAGCAGTACTTC. Protein: CASSLGTGPYEQYF.

This clone has only one observation. The chain recombines TRBV10-1 with TRBJ2-3; D unresolved. This CDR3 has 11 amino acids. The germline V gene has CDR1 WNHNN and CDR2 SYGVQD (reference sequence). Between the trimmed V and J ends, which lost 5 bases and 6 bases, there was a span of 6 bases. The CDR3 DNA is TGCGCCAGCAGTTCAGTGGATACGCAGTATTTT. Amino acids: CASSSVDTQYF.

This clone was seen more than once but under ten times. The chain uses TRBV5-1 and TRBJ2-1; 15 nucleotides agree with TRBD2. The germline gives CDR1 SGHRS, CDR2 YFSETQ. This CDR3 has 16 amino acids. V lost 4 bases to trimming and J lost 8 bases; unmatched junction nucleotides: 7. CDR3 nucleotides: TGCGCCAGCAGCGGGGGGACTAGCGGGAGGCGGGATGAGCAGTTCTTC. It specifies CASSGGTSGRRDEQFF.